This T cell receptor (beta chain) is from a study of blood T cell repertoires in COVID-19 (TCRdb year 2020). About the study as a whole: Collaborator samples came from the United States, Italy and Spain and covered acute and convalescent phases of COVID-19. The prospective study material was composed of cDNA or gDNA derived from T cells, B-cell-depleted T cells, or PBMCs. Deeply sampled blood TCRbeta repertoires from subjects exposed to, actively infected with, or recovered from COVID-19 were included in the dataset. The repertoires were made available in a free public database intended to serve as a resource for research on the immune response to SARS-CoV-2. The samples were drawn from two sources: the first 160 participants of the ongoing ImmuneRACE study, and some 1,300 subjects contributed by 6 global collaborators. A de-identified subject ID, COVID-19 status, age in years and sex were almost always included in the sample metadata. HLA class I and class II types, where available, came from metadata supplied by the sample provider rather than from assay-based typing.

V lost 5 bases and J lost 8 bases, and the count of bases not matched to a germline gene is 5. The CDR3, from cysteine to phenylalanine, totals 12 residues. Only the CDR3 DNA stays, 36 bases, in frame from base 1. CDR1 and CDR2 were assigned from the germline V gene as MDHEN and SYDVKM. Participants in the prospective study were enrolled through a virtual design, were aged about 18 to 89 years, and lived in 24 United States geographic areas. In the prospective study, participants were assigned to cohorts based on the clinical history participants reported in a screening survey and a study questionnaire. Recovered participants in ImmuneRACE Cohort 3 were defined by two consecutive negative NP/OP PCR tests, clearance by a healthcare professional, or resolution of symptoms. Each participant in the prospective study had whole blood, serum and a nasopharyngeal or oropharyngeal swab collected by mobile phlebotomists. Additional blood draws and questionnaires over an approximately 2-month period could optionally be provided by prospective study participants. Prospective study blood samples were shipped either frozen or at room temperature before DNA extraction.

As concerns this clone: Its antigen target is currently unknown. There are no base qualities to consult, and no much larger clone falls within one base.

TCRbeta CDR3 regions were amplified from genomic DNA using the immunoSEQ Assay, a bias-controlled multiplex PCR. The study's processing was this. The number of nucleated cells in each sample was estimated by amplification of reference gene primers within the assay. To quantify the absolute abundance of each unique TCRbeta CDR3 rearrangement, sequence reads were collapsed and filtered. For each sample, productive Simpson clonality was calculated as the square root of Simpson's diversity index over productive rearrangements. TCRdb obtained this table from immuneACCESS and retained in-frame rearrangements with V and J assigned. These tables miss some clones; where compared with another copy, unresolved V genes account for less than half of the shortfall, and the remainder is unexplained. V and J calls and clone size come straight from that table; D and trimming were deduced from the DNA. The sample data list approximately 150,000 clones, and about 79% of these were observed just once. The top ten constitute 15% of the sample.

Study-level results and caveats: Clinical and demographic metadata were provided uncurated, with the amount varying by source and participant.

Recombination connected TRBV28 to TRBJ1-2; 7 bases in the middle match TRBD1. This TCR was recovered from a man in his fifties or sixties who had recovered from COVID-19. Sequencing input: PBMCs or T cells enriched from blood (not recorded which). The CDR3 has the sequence CASSATGLGYTF. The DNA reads TGTGCCAGCAGTGCGACAGGGTTGGGCTACACCTTC.